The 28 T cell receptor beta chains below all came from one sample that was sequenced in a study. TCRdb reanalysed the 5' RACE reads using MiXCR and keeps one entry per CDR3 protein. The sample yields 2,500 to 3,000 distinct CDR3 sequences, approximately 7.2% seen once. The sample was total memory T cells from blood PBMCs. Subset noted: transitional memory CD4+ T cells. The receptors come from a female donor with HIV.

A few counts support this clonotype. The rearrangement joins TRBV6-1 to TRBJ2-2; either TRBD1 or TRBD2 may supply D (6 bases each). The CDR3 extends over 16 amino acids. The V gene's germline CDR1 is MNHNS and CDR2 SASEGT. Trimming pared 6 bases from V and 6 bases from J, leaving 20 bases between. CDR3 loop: CASRSGGQSWSGELFF. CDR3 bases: TGTGCCAGCAGGTCCGGGGGCCAGTCATGGTCCGGGGAGCTGTTTTTT.

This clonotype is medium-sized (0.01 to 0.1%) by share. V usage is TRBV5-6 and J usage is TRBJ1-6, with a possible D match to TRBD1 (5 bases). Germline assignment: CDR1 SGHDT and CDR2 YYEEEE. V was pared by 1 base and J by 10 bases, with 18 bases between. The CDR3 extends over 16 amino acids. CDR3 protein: CASSLPPEVPGSPLHF. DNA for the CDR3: TGTGCCAGCAGCTTGCCTCCTGAGGTACCAGGGTCACCCCTCCACTTT. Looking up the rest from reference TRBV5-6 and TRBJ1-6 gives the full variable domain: DAGVTQSPTHLIKTRGQQVTLRCSPKSGHDTVSWYQQALGQGPQFIFQYYEEEERQRGNFPDRFSGHQFPNYSSELNVNALLLGDSALYLCASSLPPEVPGSPLHFGNGTRLTVT.

The CDR3 loop reads CASSRTNLGREAGELFF. Written as DNA, the CDR3 is TGTGCCAGCAGCCGTACAAATCTGGGACGAGAGGCCGGGGAGCTGTTTTTT. This chain links TRBV5-5 with TRBJ2-2, with D perhaps matching TRBD1 or TRBD2 (5 bases each). This CDR3 is built from 17 residues. Trimming took off 4 bases at V and 6 bases at J, with 22 bases between the two ends. Germline CDR1 and CDR2: SGHKS and YYEKEE (reference sequence). Using reference TRBV5-5 and TRBJ2-2 for the parts outside the CDR3, the full variable domain is DAGVTQSPTHLIKTRGQQVTLRCSPISGHKSVSWYQQVLGQGPQFIFQYYEKEERGRGNFPDRFSARQFPNYSSELNVNALLLGDSALYLCASSRTNLGREAGELFFGEGSRLTVL.

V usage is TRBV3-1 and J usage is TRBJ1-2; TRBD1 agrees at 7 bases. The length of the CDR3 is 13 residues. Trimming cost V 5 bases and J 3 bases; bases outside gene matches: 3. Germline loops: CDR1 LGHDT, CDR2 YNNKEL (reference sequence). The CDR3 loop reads CASSSGTDYGYTF. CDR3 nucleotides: TGTGCCAGCAGCTCCGGGACAGACTATGGCTACACCTTC.

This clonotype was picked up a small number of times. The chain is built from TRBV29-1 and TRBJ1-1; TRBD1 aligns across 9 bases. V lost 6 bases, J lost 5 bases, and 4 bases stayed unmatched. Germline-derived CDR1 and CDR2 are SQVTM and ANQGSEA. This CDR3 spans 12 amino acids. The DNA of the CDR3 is TGCAGCGTGAACAGGGGGCCAACTGAAGCTTTCTTT. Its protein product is CSVNRGPTEAFF. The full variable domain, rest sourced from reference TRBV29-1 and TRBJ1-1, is SAVISQKPSRDICQRGTSLTIQCQVDSQVTMMFWYRQQPGQSLTLIATANQGSEATYESGFVIDKFPISRPNLTFSTLTVSNMSPEDSSIYLCSVNRGPTEAFFGQGTRLTVV.

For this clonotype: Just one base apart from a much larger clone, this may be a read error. CDR3 sequence reads: CARSGGQGWTEAFF. CDR3 nucleotide sequence: TGTGCCAGGAGTGGGGGACAGGGTTGGACTGAAGCTTTCTTT. The genes are TRBV30 and TRBJ1-1, with 9 positions matching TRBD1. Looked up from germline, CDR1 is GTSNPN and CDR2 is SVGIG (reference sequence). This CDR3 spans 14 amino acids.

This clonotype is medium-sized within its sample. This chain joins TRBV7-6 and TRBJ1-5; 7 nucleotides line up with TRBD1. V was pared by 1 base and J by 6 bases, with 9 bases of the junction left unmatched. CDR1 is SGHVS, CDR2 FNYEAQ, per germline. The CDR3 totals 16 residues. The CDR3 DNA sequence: TGTGCCAGCAGCTTAGGGGAGACAGGGCCGGGTCAGCCCCAGCATTTT. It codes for CASSLGETGPGQPQHF.

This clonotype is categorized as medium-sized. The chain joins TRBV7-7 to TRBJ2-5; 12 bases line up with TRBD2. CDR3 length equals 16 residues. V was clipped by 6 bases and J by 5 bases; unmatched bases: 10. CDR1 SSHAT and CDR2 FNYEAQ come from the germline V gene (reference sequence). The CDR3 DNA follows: TGTGCCAGCAGTCCTCTAGCGGGGGGGCGCTCGGAGACCCAGTACTTC. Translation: CASSPLAGGRSETQYF. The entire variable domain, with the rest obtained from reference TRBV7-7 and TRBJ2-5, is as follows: GAGVSQSPRYKVTKRGQDVTLRCDPISSHATLYWYQQALGQGPEFLTYFNYEAQPDKSGLPSDRFSAERPEGSISTLTIQRTEQRDSAMYRCASSPLAGGRSETQYFGPGTRLLVL.

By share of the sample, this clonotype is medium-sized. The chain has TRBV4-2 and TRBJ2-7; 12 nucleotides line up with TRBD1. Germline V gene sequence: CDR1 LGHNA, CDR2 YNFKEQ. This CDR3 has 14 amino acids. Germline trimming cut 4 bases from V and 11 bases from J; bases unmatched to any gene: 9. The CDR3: CASSPTGTGGLEYV. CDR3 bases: TGTGCCAGCAGCCCTACCGGGACAGGGGGCCTGGAGTACGTC.

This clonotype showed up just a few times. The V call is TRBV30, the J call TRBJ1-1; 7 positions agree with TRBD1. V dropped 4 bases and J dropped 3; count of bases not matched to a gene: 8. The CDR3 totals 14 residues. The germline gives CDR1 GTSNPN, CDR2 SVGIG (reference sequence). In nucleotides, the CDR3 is TGTGCCTGGAACACAGGGGTGGGGTACACTGAAGCTTTCTTT. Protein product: CAWNTGVGYTEAFF. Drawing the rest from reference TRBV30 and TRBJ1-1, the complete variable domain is SQTIHQWPATLVQPVGSPLSLECTVEGTSNPNLYWYRQAAGRGLQLLFYSVGIGQISSEVPQNLSASRPQDRQFILSSKKLLLSDSGFYLCAWNTGVGYTEAFFGQGTRLTVV.

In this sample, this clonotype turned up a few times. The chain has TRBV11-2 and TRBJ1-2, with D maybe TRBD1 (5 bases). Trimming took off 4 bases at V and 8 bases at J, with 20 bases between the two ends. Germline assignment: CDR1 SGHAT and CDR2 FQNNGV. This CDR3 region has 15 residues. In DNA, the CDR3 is TGTGCCAGCAGCTCTCAGGGATTGGGGACTGGGGGCTACACCTTC. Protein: CASSSQGLGTGGYTF.

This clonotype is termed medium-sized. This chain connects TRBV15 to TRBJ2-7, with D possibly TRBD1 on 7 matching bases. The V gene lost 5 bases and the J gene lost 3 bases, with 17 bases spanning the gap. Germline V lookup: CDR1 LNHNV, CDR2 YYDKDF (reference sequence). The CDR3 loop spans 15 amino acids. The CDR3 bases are TGTGCCACCAGCTACCTCAGGGGGGACAGCTACGAGCAGTACGTC. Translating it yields CATSYLRGDSYEQYV.

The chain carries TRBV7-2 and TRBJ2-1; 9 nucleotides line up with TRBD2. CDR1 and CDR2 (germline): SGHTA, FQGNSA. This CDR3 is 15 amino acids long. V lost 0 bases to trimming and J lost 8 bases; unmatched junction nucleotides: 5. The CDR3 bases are TGTGCCAGCAGCTTAGCTGCGGGGGGGCCAGATGAGCAGTTCTTC. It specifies CASSLAAGGPDEQFF.

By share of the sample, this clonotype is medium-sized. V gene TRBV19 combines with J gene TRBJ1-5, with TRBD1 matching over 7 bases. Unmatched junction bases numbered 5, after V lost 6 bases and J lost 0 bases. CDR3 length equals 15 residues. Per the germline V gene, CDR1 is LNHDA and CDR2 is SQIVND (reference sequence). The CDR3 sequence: CASSARGNSNQPQHF. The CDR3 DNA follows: TGTGCCAGTAGCGCCAGGGGGAATAGCAATCAGCCCCAGCATTTT. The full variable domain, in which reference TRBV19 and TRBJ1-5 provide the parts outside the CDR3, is DGGITQSPKYLFRKEGQNVTLSCEQNLNHDAMYWYRQDPGQGLRLIYYSQIVNDFQKGDIAEGYSVSREKKESFPLTVTSAQKNPTAFYLCASSARGNSNQPQHFGDGTRLSIL.

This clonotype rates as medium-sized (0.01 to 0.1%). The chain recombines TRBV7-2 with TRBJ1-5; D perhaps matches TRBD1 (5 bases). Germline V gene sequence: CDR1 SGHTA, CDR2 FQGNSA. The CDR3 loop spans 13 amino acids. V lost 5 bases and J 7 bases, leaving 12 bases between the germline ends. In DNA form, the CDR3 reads TGTGCCAGCAGCCGGGACGGCGGCCAGCCCCAGCATTTT. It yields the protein CASSRDGGQPQHF. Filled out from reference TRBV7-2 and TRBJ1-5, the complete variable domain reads GAGVSQSPSNKVTEKGKDVELRCDPISGHTALYWYRQSLGQGLEFLIYFQGNSAPDKSGLPSDRFSAERTGGSVSTLTIQRTQQEDSAVYLCASSRDGGQPQHFGDGTRLSIL.

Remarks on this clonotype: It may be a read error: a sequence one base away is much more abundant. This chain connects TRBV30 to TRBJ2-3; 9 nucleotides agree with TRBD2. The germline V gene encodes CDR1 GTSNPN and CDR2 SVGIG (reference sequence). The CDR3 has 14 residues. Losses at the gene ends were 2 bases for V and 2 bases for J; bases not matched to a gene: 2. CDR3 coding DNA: TGTGCCTGGAGTAAGCGGGGGGACACAGATACGCAGTATTTT. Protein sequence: CAWSKRGDTDTQYF.

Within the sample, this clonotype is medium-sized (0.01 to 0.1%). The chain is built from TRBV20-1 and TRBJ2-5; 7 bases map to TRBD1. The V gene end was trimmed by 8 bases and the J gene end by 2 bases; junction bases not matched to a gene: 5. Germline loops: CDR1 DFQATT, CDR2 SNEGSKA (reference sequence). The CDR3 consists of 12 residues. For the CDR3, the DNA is TGCAGTAGCCCGGGACAGCAAGAGACCCAGTACTTC. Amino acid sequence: CSSPGQQETQYF.

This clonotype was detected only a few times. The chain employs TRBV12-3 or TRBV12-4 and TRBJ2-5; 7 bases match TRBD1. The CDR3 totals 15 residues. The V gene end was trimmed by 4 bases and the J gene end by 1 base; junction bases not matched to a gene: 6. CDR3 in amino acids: CASSSQQGSQETQYF. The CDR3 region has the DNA TGTGCCAGCAGTTCGCAACAGGGGTCCCAAGAGACCCAGTACTTC.

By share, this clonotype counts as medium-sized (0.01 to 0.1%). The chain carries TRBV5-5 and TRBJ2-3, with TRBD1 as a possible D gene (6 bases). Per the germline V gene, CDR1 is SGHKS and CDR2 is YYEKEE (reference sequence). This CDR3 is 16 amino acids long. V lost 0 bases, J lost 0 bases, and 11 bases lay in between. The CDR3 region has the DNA TGTGCCAGCAGCTTGGCCCCCACAGGGAGCACAGATACGCAGTATTTT. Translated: CASSLAPTGSTDTQYF.

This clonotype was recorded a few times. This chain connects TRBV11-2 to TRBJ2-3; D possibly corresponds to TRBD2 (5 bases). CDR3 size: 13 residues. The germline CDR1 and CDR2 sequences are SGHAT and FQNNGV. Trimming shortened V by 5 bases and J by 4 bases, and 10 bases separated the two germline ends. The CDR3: CASSPAGADTQYF. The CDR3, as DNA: TGTGCCAGCAGCCCTGCCGGGGCAGATACGCAGTATTTT. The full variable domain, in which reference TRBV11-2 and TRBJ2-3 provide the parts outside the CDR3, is EAGVAQSPRYKIIEKRQSVAFWCNPISGHATLYWYQQILGQGPKLLIQFQNNGVVDDSQLPKDRFSAERLKGVDSTLKIQPAKLEDSAVYLCASSPAGADTQYFGPGTRLTVL.

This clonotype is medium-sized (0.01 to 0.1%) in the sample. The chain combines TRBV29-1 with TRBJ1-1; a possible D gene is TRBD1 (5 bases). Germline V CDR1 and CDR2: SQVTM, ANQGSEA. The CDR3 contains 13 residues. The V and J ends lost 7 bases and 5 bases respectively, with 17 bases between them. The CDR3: CSGRLARATEAFF. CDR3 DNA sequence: TGCAGCGGACGTTTAGCCAGGGCGACTGAAGCTTTCTTT. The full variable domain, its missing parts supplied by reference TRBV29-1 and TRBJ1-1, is SAVISQKPSRDICQRGTSLTIQCQVDSQVTMMFWYRQQPGQSLTLIATANQGSEATYESGFVIDKFPISRPNLTFSTLTVSNMSPEDSSIYLCSGRLARATEAFFGQGTRLTVV.

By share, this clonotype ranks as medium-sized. The CDR3 reads CATRGGTGGYGYTF. The CDR3 DNA follows: TGTGCCACCCGGGGTGGGACAGGGGGCTATGGCTACACCTTC. This chain uses TRBV6-6 with TRBJ1-2; 11 positions agree with TRBD1. The CDR3 covers 14 residues. The V segment lost 10 bases and the J segment 4 bases; nucleotides outside the gene matches: 8. Germline values: CDR1 MNHNY, CDR2 SVGAGI (reference sequence).

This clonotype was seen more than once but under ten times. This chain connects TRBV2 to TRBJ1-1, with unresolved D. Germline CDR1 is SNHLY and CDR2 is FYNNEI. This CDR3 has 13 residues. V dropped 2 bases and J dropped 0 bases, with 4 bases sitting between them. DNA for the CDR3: TGTGCCAGCAGTGAACGGGTGAACACTGAAGCTTTCTTT. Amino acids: CASSERVNTEAFF.

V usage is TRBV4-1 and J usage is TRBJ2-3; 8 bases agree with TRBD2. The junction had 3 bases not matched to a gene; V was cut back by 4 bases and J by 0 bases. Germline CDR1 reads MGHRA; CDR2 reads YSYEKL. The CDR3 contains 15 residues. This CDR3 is CASSPGGTSTDTQYF. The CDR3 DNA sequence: TGCGCCAGCAGCCCGGGGGGGACTAGCACAGATACGCAGTATTTT.

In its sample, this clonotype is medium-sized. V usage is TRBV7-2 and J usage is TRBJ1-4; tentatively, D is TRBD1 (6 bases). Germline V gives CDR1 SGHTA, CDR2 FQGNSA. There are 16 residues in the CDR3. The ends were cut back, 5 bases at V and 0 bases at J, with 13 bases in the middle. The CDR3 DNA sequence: TGTGCCAGCAGCCTCGGACAGTCAACAACTAATGAAAAACTGTTTTTT. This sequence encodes CASSLGQSTTNEKLFF.

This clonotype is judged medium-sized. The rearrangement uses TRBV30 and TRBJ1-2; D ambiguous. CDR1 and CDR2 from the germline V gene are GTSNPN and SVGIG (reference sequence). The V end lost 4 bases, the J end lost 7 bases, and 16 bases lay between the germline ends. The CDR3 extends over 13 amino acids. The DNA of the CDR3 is TGTGCCTGGATGGATGTCTGGGGTATTGGCTACACCTTC. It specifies CAWMDVWGIGYTF.

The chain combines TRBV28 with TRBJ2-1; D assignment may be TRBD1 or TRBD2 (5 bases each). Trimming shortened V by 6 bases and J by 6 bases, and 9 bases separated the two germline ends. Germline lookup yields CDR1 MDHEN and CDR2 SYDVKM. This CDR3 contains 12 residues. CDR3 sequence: CASSRGGNEQFF. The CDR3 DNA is TGTGCCAGCAGCCGGGGCGGCAATGAGCAGTTCTTC.

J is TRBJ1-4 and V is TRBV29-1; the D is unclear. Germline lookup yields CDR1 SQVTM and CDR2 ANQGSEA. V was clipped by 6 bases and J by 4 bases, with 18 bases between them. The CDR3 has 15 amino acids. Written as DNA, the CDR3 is TGCAGCGTGCGACGGTTTGCTGCAAGTAATGAAAAACTGTTTTTT. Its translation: CSVRRFAASNEKLFF.